The T cell receptor beta chain under discussion was sequenced for a study of T cell responses to AZD1222 COVID-19 vaccine listed by TCRdb under 2021. With respect to the entire study: TCR sequencing was performed for fewer than 250 trial participants, of whom some 200 were given two doses of AZD1222 and around 26 were given two doses of MenACWY control vaccine. Trial participants were enrolled into age subgroups of 18-55, 56-69 and 70-plus years, which contained 148, 28 and 57 TCR-sequenced participants, respectively. Paper-wide results and their limitations: Because no samples from the day 14 peak response were available, repertoires could be characterized only after the peak T cell response. The 56-69-year group was small, and its depth increase did not reach significance, likely because of low power. Spike-specific TCR breadth and depth rose significantly after two AZD1222 doses compared with day 0 and with MenACWY recipients. The whole spike protein was spanned by vaccine-associated CD4 TCRs, and dominant responses were seen in regions 160-218 and 743-854. Conclusions about previously exposed vaccinees are limited because only six or seven AZD1222 recipients were SARS-CoV-2 seropositive at baseline. Epitopes outside the regions mutated in the B.1.351 and B.1.1.7 variants were reportedly recognized by nearly half of the unique spike-specific TCRs. Participants were mostly white British, with more females than males. The authors suggested clonal diversity may have been underestimated.

The CDR3 regions of human TCRbeta chains were analyzed by immunosequencing. The original methods were these. Repertoire TCRs were checked for matches against a reference library of SARS-CoV-2-specific TCRs that had been generated using the MIRA antigen-specificity platform. Breadth was defined as the fraction of unique TCRs that were SARS-CoV-2-associated. Depth was defined as the fraction of total T cells that were SARS-CoV-2-associated. Using the MIRA data, each spike-specific TCR was mapped to the spike region that the TCR reacts to and placed in a CD4 or CD8 class. Log10-transformed breadth and depth values were compared by one-way ANOVA with Sidak's multiple comparisons tests. The clones in this table, taken by TCRdb from immuneACCESS, are in-frame only. Not every clone is retained; where verified, under half of the shortfall comes from an unresolved V gene, and the cause of the rest is unknown. V and J calls and clone size are copied from that table; D and trimming were computed from the DNA. The sample yields under 150,000 clones; roughly 85% were counted once. The top ten hold approximately 18% of the sample.

About this clone: Its antigen is not yet known. Base qualities are not recorded, but no much larger clone differs from it by a single base.

At the junction V is shortened by 1 base and J by 5 bases; bases outside the gene matches: 8. In the germline V gene (reference sequence), CDR1 corresponds to SEHNR and CDR2 to FQNEAQ. Reading from cysteine to phenylalanine, the CDR3 counts 16 amino acids. Here the CDR3 DNA is all that survives: 48 bases in frame from base 1. The time point label on this specimen signifies: baseline before first vaccination. The treatment or condition label, as the study defines it: meningococcal conjugate vaccine given as trial control. Vaccinee samples were obtained from the UK trials COV001 and COV002, which included a single-blind randomized controlled phase 2/3 trial of AZD1222 (ChAdOx1 nCoV-19) in healthy adults. For TCRbeta chain sequencing, PBMC samples from trial participants were taken at day 0 and at day 28 after the second dose.

This receptor was obtained from an adult in good health. The sequence joins TRBV7-9 to TRBJ1-2, and TRBD1 matches 9 of the central bases. The sequencing used peripheral blood, collected on day 0 of MenACWY control vaccination. The CDR3 region reads CASSLEGTGPRYGYTF. The DNA sequence follows: TGTGCCAGCAGCTTAGAGGGGACAGGGCCTCGTTATGGCTACACCTTC. Reference TRBV7-9 and TRBJ1-2 proteins supply the regions before and after the CDR3; the full variable domain is: DTGVSQNPRHKITKRGQNVTFRCDPISEHNRLYWYRQTLGQGPEFLTYFQNEAQLEKSRLLSDRFSAERPKGSFSTLEIQRTEQGDSAMYLCASSLEGTGPRYGYTFGSGTRLTVV.